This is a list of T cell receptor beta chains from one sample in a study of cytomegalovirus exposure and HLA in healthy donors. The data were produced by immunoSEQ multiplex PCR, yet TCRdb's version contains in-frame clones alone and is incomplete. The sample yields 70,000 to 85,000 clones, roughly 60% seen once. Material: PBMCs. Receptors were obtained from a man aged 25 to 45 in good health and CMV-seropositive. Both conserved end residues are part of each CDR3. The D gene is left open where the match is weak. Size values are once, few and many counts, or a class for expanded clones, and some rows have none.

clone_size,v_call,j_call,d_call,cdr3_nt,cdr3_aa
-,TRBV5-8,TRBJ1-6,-,TGTGCCAGCAGCATGAGAGAGACACCCCTCCACTTT,CASSMRETPLHF
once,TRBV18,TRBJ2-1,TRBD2,TGTGCCAGCTCACCACTAGACATAGCGGGAGGGATGAATGAGCAGTTCTTC,CASSPLDIAGGMNEQFF
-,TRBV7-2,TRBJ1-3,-,TGTGCCAGCAGCTTACTAGGGGCTCACTCTGGAAACACCATATATTTT,CASSLLGAHSGNTIYF
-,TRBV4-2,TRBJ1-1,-,TGTGCCAGCAGCCAAAATGGGGGGGACACTGAAGCTTTCTTT,CASSQNGGDTEAFF
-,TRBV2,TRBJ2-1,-,TGTGCCAACAAAAACTCCTACAATGAGCAGTTCTTC,CANKNSYNEQFF
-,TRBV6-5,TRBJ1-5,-,TGTGCCAGCAGTTCCTACTACAATAGCAATCAGCCCCAGCATTTT,CASSSYYNSNQPQHF
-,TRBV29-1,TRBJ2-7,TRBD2,TGCAGCGTCGTCGGACTAGCGGTGAACGAGCAGTACTTC,CSVVGLAVNEQYF
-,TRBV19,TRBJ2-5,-,TGTGCCAGCAAGAAACAGGGGGGGGAAGAGACCCAGTACTTC,CASKKQGGEETQYF
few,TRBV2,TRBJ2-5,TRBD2,TGTGCCAGCACCCCGACTAGCGGGGGACTACAAGAGACCCAGTACTTC,CASTPTSGGLQETQYF
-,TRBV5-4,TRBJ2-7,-,TGTGCCAGCAGGCCGAATCCGTCCGGCGAGCAGTACTTC,CASRPNPSGEQYF
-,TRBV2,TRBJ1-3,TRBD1,TGCGCCAGCAGCTTAGACAGGGCCGGAAACACCATATATTTT,CASSLDRAGNTIYF
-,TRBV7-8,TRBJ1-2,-,TGTGCCAGCAGCAACGAAGATACAGGGAACTATGGCTACACCTTC,CASSNEDTGNYGYTF
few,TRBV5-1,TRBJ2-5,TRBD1,TGCGCCAGCAGCTCTCTGGACAGGCAAGAGACCCAGTACTTC,CASSSLDRQETQYF
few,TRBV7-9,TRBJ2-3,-,TGTGCCAGCAGCTTAGTAGCAAGCACAGATACGCAGTATTTT,CASSLVASTDTQYF
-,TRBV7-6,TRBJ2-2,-,TGTGCCAGCAGCCCTAACGCGGGGCGGACGAACACCGGGGAGCTGTTTTTT,CASSPNAGRTNTGELFF
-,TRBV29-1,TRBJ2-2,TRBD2,TGCAGCGTTGGGGGGGGGTACACCGGGGAGCTGTTTTTT,CSVGGGYTGELFF
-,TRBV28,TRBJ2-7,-,TGTGCCAGCAGGAGGATGGACAATCCCTACGAGCAGTACTTC,CASRRMDNPYEQYF
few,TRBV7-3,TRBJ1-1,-,TGTGCCAGCAGTCCCACACAACACACTGAAGCTTTCTTT,CASSPTQHTEAFF
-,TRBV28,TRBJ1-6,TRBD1,TGTGCCAGCAGCACCACGGGACAGGGAGGGGAATCACCCCTCCACTTT,CASSTTGQGGESPLHF
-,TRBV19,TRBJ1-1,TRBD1,TGTGCCAGTAGTGTGGCAGGGGGTAACACTGAAGCTTTCTTT,CASSVAGGNTEAFF
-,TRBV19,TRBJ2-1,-,TGTGCCAGTAGTCTGCCTCGGGGAGTTGAACGTTCCAATGAGCAGTTCTTC,CASSLPRGVERSNEQFF
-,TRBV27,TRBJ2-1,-,TGTGCCAGCAGTCTACTTCAATTGGAGCAGTTCTTC,CASSLLQLEQFF
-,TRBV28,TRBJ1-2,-,TGTGCCAGCAGTTTAAACGGGGGGTGTGGCTACACCTTC,CASSLNGGCGYTF
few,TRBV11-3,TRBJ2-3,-,TGTGCCAGCAGCTTGAGGGGGAGCACAGATACGCAGTATTTT,CASSLRGSTDTQYF
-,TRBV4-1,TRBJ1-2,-,TGCGCCAGCAGCCCCCGGTGGGAGGGATCTGGCTACACCTTC,CASSPRWEGSGYTF
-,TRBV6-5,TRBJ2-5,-,TGTGCCAGCAGTTACTCTGGAAACAGGCAAGAGACCCAGTACTTC,CASSYSGNRQETQYF
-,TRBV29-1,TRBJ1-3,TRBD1,TGCAGCGTGGGGGGGACAGGGGGCGGATTGGCTGGAAACACCATATATTTT,CSVGGTGGGLAGNTIYF
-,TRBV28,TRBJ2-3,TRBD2,TGTGCCAGCAGTTTATGGGGGACTAGCGGGGGTACGGATACGCAGTATTTT,CASSLWGTSGGTDTQYF
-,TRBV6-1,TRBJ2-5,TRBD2,TGTGCCAGCAGTTTCCAGCGGGGAGTAAAAGAGACCCAGTACTTC,CASSFQRGVKETQYF
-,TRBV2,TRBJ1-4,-,TGTGCCAGCGAGAGAGCCAGGAATAATGAAAAACTGTTTTTT,CASERARNNEKLFF